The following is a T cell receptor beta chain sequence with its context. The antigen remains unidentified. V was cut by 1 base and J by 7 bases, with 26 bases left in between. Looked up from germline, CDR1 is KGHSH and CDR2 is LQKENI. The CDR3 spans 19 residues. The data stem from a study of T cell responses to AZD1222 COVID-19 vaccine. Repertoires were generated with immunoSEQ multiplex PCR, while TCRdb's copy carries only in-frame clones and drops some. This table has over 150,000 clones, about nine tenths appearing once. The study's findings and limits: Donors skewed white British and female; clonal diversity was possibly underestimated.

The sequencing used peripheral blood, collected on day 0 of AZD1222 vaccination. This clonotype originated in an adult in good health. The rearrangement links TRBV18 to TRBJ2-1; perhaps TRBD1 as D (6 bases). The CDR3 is CASSPQRPKTGFNLNEQFF. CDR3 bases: TGTGCCAGCTCACCACAAAGACCGAAAACAGGGTTTAATTTGAATGAGCAGTTCTTC.